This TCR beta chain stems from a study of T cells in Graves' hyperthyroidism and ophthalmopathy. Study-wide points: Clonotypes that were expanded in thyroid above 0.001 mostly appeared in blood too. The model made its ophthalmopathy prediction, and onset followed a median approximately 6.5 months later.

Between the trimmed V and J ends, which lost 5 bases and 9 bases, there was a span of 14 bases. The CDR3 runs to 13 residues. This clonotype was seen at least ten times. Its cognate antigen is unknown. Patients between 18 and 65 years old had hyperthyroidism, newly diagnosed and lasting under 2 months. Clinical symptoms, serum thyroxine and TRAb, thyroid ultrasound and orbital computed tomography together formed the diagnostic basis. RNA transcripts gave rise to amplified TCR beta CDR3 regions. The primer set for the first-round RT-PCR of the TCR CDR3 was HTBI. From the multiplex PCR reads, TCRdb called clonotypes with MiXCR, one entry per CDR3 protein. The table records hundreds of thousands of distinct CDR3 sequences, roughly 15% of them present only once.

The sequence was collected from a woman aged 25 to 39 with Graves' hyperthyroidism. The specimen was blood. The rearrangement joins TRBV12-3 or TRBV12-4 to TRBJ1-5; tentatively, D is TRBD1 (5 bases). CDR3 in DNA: TGTGCCAGCAGTAGCCAGGGCTCCCCGCCCCAGCATTTT. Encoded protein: CASSSQGSPPQHF.